This T cell receptor beta chain was captured in a study of regulatory and conventional T cells in RAG deficiency. Study-level points and caveats: Treg unique TCR beta sequences were 90 to 100-fold fewer in Omenn syndrome and CID/AS patients than controls. Shannon entropy fell and Simpson indices rose in RAG-deficient patients. Omenn patients showed >85% Treg-Tconv overlap and shorter CDR3 lengths.

Assay: immunoSEQ multiplex PCR; the TCRdb copy retains only in-frame clones and omits some. The profile shows roughly 30,000 clones, roughly 96% of them singletons. V shed 3 bases, J shed 3 bases, and the junction held 8 bases outside the gene matches. The CDR3 totals 15 residues. The germline gives CDR1 SGHNT, CDR2 YYREEE (reference sequence). Concerning this clone: The antigen is not known.

Blood CD4+ CD25-low CD127-high conventional T cells supplied the genomic DNA template. These data were also filed under a second study, of regulatory T cells. Turning to that study: Primers: 52 TRBV forward and 13 TRBJ reverse.

The gene calls are TRBV5-4 and TRBJ1-2, with TRBD1 matching over 7 bases. The receptor's source is a human donor in good health. Sequences were obtained from CD25- CD4+ T cells sorted from blood. This CDR3 reads CASSWPDRTHYGYTF. The CDR3 DNA reads as TGTGCCAGCAGCTGGCCGGACAGGACCCACTATGGCTACACCTTC.